This T cell receptor beta chain derives from a study of graft-versus-host responses after intestinal transplantation. The length of the CDR3 is 15 residues. The V gene end was trimmed by 6 bases and the J gene end by 8 bases; junction bases not matched to a gene: 10. Germline-derived CDR1 and CDR2 are MNHNS and SASEGT. Post-reaction, proliferating CD3+CD4+ and CD3+CD8+ responders (CFSE-low) were sorted. This table comes from immunoSEQ multiplex PCR, and its TCRdb copy is limited to in-frame clones, with some not included. Among some 14,000 clones listed, almost 30% were seen once. This clone has just a few counts.

The sequence was collected from a human patient who received an intestinal transplant. Source: alloreactive CD4+ T cells from a mixed lymphocyte reaction culture, taken before intestinal transplant. Subset meaning: CFSE-low proliferating T cells sorted from roughly six-day pre-transplant mixed lymphocyte reaction (GvH or HvG direction). The chain recombines TRBV6-1 with TRBJ1-3; 10 bases agree with TRBD1. The CDR3 is CASRERGDRGYTIYF. The CDR3 coding sequence is TGTGCCAGCAGGGAGCGGGGGGACAGGGGCTACACCATATATTTT.